The 7 T cell receptor beta chains listed next were all sequenced from one sample in a study of T-cell memory formation after mild COVID-19. Each CDR3 protein is one row after TCRdb ran MiXCR on the 5' RACE reads. The sample contains hundreds of thousands of distinct CDR3 sequences, 24% of which appear only once. Material: PBMCs or a T cell subset sorted from them (not recorded which). These receptors were obtained from an adult woman who had mild COVID-19 (a few samples of this study predate the infection). Cell type and time point are not known.

The rearrangement joins TRBV20-1 to TRBJ2-7; weak D call: TRBD1 (6 bases). Trimming removed 1 base at V and 0 bases at J, with 10 bases between. Per the germline V gene, CDR1 is DFQATT and CDR2 is SNEGSKA (reference sequence). The CDR3 consists of 14 residues. The CDR3 loop reads CSARGAGASYEQYF. The CDR3 DNA follows: TGCAGTGCTAGAGGGGCAGGGGCCTCCTACGAGCAGTACTTC.

The gene calls are TRBV6-2 or TRBV6-3 and TRBJ1-3, with D perhaps TRBD1 (5 bases). CDR1 and CDR2 from the germline V gene are MNHEY and SVGEGT. Trimming pared 6 bases from V and 0 bases from J, leaving 6 bases between. This CDR3 has 13 residues. In DNA form, the CDR3 reads TGTGCCAGCAGAAGGGGCTCTGGAAACACCATATATTTT. This gives the protein CASRRGSGNTIYF.

The table lists this clonotype with a few counts. The junction departs from germline at one end; a sequencing error may be responsible. This chain links TRBV5-1 with TRBJ2-7; D gene ambiguous. The V gene's germline CDR1 is SGHRS and CDR2 YFSETQ. The CDR3 runs to 14 residues. Here the CDR3 DNA reads TGCGCCAGCAGCTTGGAAGGCAGGAATTACGGGCAGTACTTC. It specifies CASSLEGRNYGQYF.

The chain has TRBV30 and TRBJ1-6; a weak D match, TRBD1 (6 bases). Trimming left V 4 bases short and J 9 bases short, with 10 bases between. The CDR3 is 12 amino acids. CDR1 and CDR2 from the germline V gene are GTSNPN and SVGIG (reference sequence). In nucleotides, the CDR3 is TGTGCCTGGACAGGGGCACGTTCACCCCTCCACTTT. Amino acid sequence: CAWTGARSPLHF.

The V and J genes are TRBV20-1 and TRBJ2-7; 8 nucleotides match TRBD2. CDR3 length: 14 residues. From germline, CDR1 is DFQATT and CDR2 SNEGSKA (reference sequence). After removal of 5 bases from V and 6 bases from J, the junction contained 12 bases not matched to a gene. The CDR3 loop reads CSAAPSSGVSEQYF. The DNA of the CDR3 is TGCAGTGCTGCCCCAAGTAGCGGGGTCTCCGAGCAGTACTTC.

The chain combines TRBV7-9 with TRBJ2-7; 8 nucleotides match TRBD1. Germline CDR1 reads SEHNR; CDR2 reads FQNEAQ (reference sequence). The CDR3 extends over 14 amino acids. The V and J ends lost 5 bases and 3 bases, in that order; junction bases with no gene match: 6. The CDR3 DNA sequence: TGTGCCAGCAGCCCGGACAGGGAGGTCTACGAGCAGTACTTC. Translated: CASSPDREVYEQYF.

This clonotype has just a few counts. This chain uses TRBV4-1 with TRBJ2-1, with D tentatively TRBD2 (6 bases). The germline gives CDR1 MGHRA, CDR2 YSYEKL. V lost 1 base, J lost 4 bases, and 14 bases lay in between. This CDR3 region has 16 residues. As DNA, the CDR3 is TGCGCCAGCAGCCAAGTGATCGGGAGTGAATACAATGAGCAGTTCTTC. As protein: CASSQVIGSEYNEQFF.